The clone carrying this T cell receptor (beta chain) was found many times. Using RNA transcripts as the source, TCR beta CDR3 regions were amplified. The HTBI set primed first-round TCR CDR3 RT-PCR. A single record per CDR3 protein comes from TCRdb applying MiXCR to the multiplex PCR reads. This sample has roughly 840,000 distinct CDR3 sequences, with more than 30% found just once. This sample was included in a study of T cells in Graves' hyperthyroidism and ophthalmopathy. The CDR3 covers 17 residues. The germline gives CDR1 SGHTA, CDR2 FQGNSA. V lost 0 bases to trimming and J lost 7 bases; unmatched junction nucleotides: 15.

The chain joins TRBV7-2 to TRBJ2-7; 7 bases fit TRBD2. This TCR came from a young man with Graves' hyperthyroidism. Sequenced sample: blood. In nucleotides, the CDR3 is TGTGCCAGCAGCTTAGCGGGTGCTGGTGGGAGGGCGTCAGAGCAGTACTTC. Residues: CASSLAGAGGRASEQYF. Variable domain in full (rest from reference TRBV7-2 and TRBJ2-7): GAGVSQSPSNKVTEKGKDVELRCDPISGHTALYWYRQSLGQGLEFLIYFQGNSAPDKSGLPSDRFSAERTGGSVSTLTIQRTQQEDSAVYLCASSLAGAGGRASEQYFGPGTRLTVT.